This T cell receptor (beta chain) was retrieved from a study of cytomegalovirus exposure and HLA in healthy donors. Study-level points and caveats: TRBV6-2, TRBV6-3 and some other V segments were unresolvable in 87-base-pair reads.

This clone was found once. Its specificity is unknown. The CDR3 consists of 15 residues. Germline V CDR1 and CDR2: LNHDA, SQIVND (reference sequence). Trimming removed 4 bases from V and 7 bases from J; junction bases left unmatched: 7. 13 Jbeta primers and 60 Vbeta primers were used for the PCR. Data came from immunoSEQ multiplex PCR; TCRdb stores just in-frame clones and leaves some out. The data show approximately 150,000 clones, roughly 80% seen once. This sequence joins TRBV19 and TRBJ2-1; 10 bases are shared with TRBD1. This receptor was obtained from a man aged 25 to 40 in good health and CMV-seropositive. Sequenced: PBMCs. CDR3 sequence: CASSRDRGTTNEQFF. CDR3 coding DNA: TGTGCCAGTAGTAGGGACAGGGGAACTACAAATGAGCAGTTCTTC.